Below, 14 T cell receptor beta chains from the same sample are listed, as sequenced in a study of cytomegalovirus exposure and HLA in healthy donors. With 60 Vbeta and 13 Jbeta primers, the PCR was carried out. Produced via immunoSEQ multiplex PCR; TCRdb's table is partial and in-frame only. Of roughly 120,000 clones in the sample, 60% to 85% were seen once. Sequencing was done on a sample of PBMCs. These receptor sequences come from a middle-aged woman in good health and CMV-seropositive.

The J gene is TRBJ1-5, the V gene TRBV19; 7 nucleotides align to TRBD1. CDR3 length: 15 amino acids. After removal of 5 bases from V and 3 bases from J, the junction contained 7 bases not matched to a gene. The germline CDR1 and CDR2 sequences are LNHDA and SQIVND (reference sequence). The CDR3 DNA is TGTGCCAGTAGTCTCGGGACAGCTCTCAATCAGCCCCAGCATTTT. Translated: CASSLGTALNQPQHF.

This clone has more than one count but fewer than ten. V usage is TRBV6-5 and J usage is TRBJ1-2, with 8 bases aligning to TRBD1. This CDR3 comprises 16 residues. The germline V gene has CDR1 MNHEY and CDR2 SVGAGI. V lost 0 bases, J lost 6 bases, and 9 bases stayed unmatched. CDR3 in amino acids: CASSYSQRAGGNGYTF. The CDR3 nucleotides are TGTGCCAGCAGTTACTCGCAGAGGGCAGGGGGCAATGGCTACACCTTC.

The genes are TRBV5-8 and TRBJ1-5, with 11 bases matching TRBD1. The germline V gene has CDR1 SGHTS and CDR2 YDEGEE. With 4 bases clipped from V and 5 bases from J, the junction kept 11 bases outside the gene matches. The CDR3 totals 17 residues. The chain's CDR3 is CASSPRASGQGDQPQHF. Written as DNA, the CDR3 is TGTGCCAGCAGCCCGAGAGCCTCGGGACAGGGGGATCAGCCCCAGCATTTT.

This clone appeared a single time. This chain links TRBV9 with TRBJ2-1; D ambiguous. Trimming took off 1 base at V and 6 bases at J, with 11 bases between the two ends. Germline V gene data show CDR1 as SGDLS and CDR2 as YYNGEE. The CDR3 runs to 14 residues. CDR3 region: CASSVLSKTNEQFF. The CDR3 region has the DNA TGTGCCAGCAGCGTATTATCTAAAACCAATGAGCAGTTCTTC.

This clone was detected once. The V call is TRBV7-2, the J call TRBJ1-4; 7 bases are a match to TRBD1. The germline V gene encodes CDR1 SGHTA and CDR2 FQGNSA. The CDR3 loop spans 12 amino acids. V dropped 5 bases and J dropped 8; count of bases not matched to a gene: 2. Written as DNA, the CDR3 is TGTGCCAGCAGCCCCAGGGGGGAAAAACTGTTTTTT. This sequence encodes CASSPRGEKLFF.

The chain carries TRBV7-9 and TRBJ2-1; TRBD1 might be the D (6 bases). V lost 5 bases to trimming and J lost 9 bases, with 20 bases between them. The CDR3 consists of 15 residues. CDR1 SEHNR and CDR2 FQNEAQ come from the germline V gene (reference sequence). CDR3 region: CASSPRTGFSGEQFF. CDR3 DNA sequence: TGTGCCAGCAGCCCGCGCACAGGGTTTTCTGGTGAGCAGTTCTTC. The complete variable domain, with remaining parts taken from reference TRBV7-9 and TRBJ2-1, reads DTGVSQNPRHKITKRGQNVTFRCDPISEHNRLYWYRQTLGQGPEFLTYFQNEAQLEKSRLLSDRFSAERPKGSFSTLEIQRTEQGDSAMYLCASSPRTGFSGEQFFGPGTRLTVL.

This clone was recorded a few times. The rearrangement links TRBV5-6 to TRBJ2-6, with 12 positions matching TRBD1. The germline CDR1 and CDR2 sequences are SGHDT and YYEEEE. CDR3 length: 17 amino acids. Trimming cost V 5 bases and J 4 bases; bases outside gene matches: 7. The CDR3 sequence: CASRGTGGGYGANVLTF. For the CDR3, the DNA is TGTGCCAGCAGGGGGACAGGGGGCGGTTACGGGGCCAACGTCCTGACTTTC.

This clone was seen only a few times. The chain combines TRBV4-3 with TRBJ1-1, with D possibly being TRBD1 (6 bases). CDR1 is LGHNA, CDR2 YSLEER, per germline. Trimming cost V 0 bases and J 7 bases, with 12 bases left between them. The CDR3 runs to 14 residues. CDR3 amino acids: CASSQDPRGNEAFF. Here the CDR3 DNA reads TGCGCCAGCAGCCAAGACCCCAGGGGCAATGAAGCTTTCTTT.

The chain uses TRBV5-1 and TRBJ2-7; no definite D call. V lost 0 bases, J lost 0 bases, and 16 bases lay in between. CDR1 and CDR2 (germline): SGHRS, YFSETQ. This CDR3 spans 17 amino acids. DNA of the CDR3: TGCGCCAGCAGCTTGGATCCGTCGCGGAGTGGCTCCTACGAGCAGTACTTC. Protein sequence: CASSLDPSRSGSYEQYF.

The chain uses TRBV6-5 and TRBJ2-7; TRBD2 is a possible D gene (6 bases). V gave up 4 bases and J gave up 3 bases, with 10 bases separating them. Germline loops: CDR1 MNHEY, CDR2 SVGAGI. The CDR3 is 13 amino acids. The CDR3 nucleotides read TGTGCCAGCAGTTCGGGACTCTTCTACGAGCAGTACTTC. It codes for CASSSGLFYEQYF.

The V gene is TRBV2, the J gene TRBJ2-1; 12 positions match TRBD2. The CDR3 is 17 residues long. Germline V lookup: CDR1 SNHLY, CDR2 FYNNEI. J lost 1 base, V lost 8 bases, and 9 bases had no gene match. The CDR3 DNA reads TGTGCCAGCCAGGTTGGACTAGCGGGAATATCCTACAATGAGCAGTTCTTC. Translated: CASQVGLAGISYNEQFF.

This sequence joins TRBV27 and TRBJ2-2; 8 bases line up with TRBD1. V dropped 6 bases and J dropped 7; count of bases not matched to a gene: 7. CDR1 is MNHEY and CDR2 is SMNVEV in the germline V gene (reference sequence). This CDR3 contains 14 residues. The CDR3 sequence is CASRPGQAVGELFF. The CDR3 DNA reads TGTGCCAGCAGGCCGGGACAGGCGGTCGGGGAGCTGTTTTTT.

This chain links TRBV19 with TRBJ1-4; 8 bases line up with TRBD1. This CDR3 contains 15 residues. Germline V gives CDR1 LNHDA, CDR2 SQIVND (reference sequence). The V segment lost 5 bases and the J segment 7 bases; nucleotides outside the gene matches: 9. The CDR3 coding sequence is TGTGCCAGTAGTTCCTCGGACAGGGATGGTGAAAAACTGTTTTTT. It translates to CASSSSDRDGEKLFF. The full variable domain, with the rest looked up from reference TRBV19 and TRBJ1-4, is DGGITQSPKYLFRKEGQNVTLSCEQNLNHDAMYWYRQDPGQGLRLIYYSQIVNDFQKGDIAEGYSVSREKKESFPLTVTSAQKNPTAFYLCASSSSDRDGEKLFFGSGTQLSVL.

This sequence joins TRBV5-1 and TRBJ1-1; 7 positions match TRBD1. Germline V gene sequence: CDR1 SGHRS, CDR2 YFSETQ. Trimming removed 4 bases from V and 8 bases from J; junction bases left unmatched: 11. The CDR3 is made up of 14 amino acids. The CDR3 here is CASSRGTEVSEAFF. CDR3 DNA sequence: TGCGCCAGCAGCAGGGGGACAGAGGTGTCGGAAGCTTTCTTT.